This T cell receptor beta chain was captured in a study of cytomegalovirus exposure and HLA in healthy donors. Researchers ran the PCR with 60 Vbeta and 13 Jbeta primers. Sequenced by immunoSEQ multiplex PCR; TCRdb stores in-frame clones only, minus some. The sample contains around 150,000 clones, approximately 87% of which appear only once. The CDR3 runs to 16 residues. V was pared by 1 base and J by 8 bases, with 18 bases between. Germline loops: CDR1 KGHSH, CDR2 LQKENI. Sequencing used PBMCs. This chain joins TRBV18 and TRBJ2-1; TRBD1 might be the D (7 bases). The receptor was derived from a woman aged 25 to 39 in good health and CMV-seronegative. The CDR3 reads CASSPRGTAQGDEQFF. Written as DNA, the CDR3 is TGTGCCAGCTCACCACGCGGGACAGCCCAGGGAGATGAGCAGTTCTTC. Filled out from reference TRBV18 and TRBJ2-1, the complete variable domain reads NAGVMQNPRHLVRRRGQEARLRCSPMKGHSHVYWYRQLPEEGLKFMVYLQKENIIDESGMPKERFSAEFPKEGPSILRIQQVVRGDSAAYFCASSPRGTAQGDEQFFGPGTRLTVL.